This T cell receptor beta chain was observed in a study of CD8+ T cells in alopecia areata. With V trimmed by 7 bases and J by 8 bases, 11 bases remained unmatched. CDR1 is LNHNV, CDR2 YYDKDF, per germline (reference sequence). The CDR3 is 14 residues long. The sample's treatment: oral pan-JAK inhibitor, 5-10 mg twice daily. Isolated RNA was reverse transcribed into cDNA used as the sequencing template. Sequencing was performed with immunoSEQ multiplex PCR; in TCRdb, only in-frame clones are kept and a portion is missing. The table includes about 180,000 clones, approximately 50% detected once. This clone was detected only a few times.

The material was CD8+ T cells sorted from blood, obtained around week 54, from a patient treated with tofacitinib. The V and J genes are TRBV15 and TRBJ2-1, with 7 nucleotides matching TRBD2. The sequence came from a human donor with alopecia areata. The CDR3 reads CATTPSGGSDEQFF. CDR3 in DNA: TGTGCCACCACCCCCTCGGGGGGTAGCGATGAGCAGTTCTTC.